This TCR beta chain derives from a study of shared clonotypes between healthy human individuals. HIV-negative, healthy adults without recent acute infections or vaccinations were the donors. CD8 memory was a combination of CD45RO+ cells and CCR7-negative CD45RA+ TemRA cells. Profiling relied on immunoSEQ multiplex PCR, and the TCRdb table lists in-frame clones only, not all of them. The profile shows hundreds of thousands of clones, 96% of them singletons. Study-wide results and caveats: Donors were few, which limited the genetic and exposure-history diversity represented. Against clonotypes common to all four donors, non-shared ones had lower generation probabilities.

About this clone: Its target is not known.

This CDR3 contains 16 residues. The germline CDR1 and CDR2 sequences are SGHRS and YFSETQ. The junction had 9 bases not matched to a gene; V was cut back by 1 base and J by 6 bases. Sequenced sample: memory CD8+ T cells sorted from blood. Subset given: CD45RO+ cells pooled with CCR7-negative TemRA cells. This TCR came from a man aged 25 to 40 in good health. The chain recombines TRBV5-1 with TRBJ2-1; 8 bases align to TRBD2. In DNA, the CDR3 is TGCGCCAGCAGCTTGAGCCCGGGACTAGTGAGCAATGAGCAGTTCTTC. It specifies CASSLSPGLVSNEQFF.